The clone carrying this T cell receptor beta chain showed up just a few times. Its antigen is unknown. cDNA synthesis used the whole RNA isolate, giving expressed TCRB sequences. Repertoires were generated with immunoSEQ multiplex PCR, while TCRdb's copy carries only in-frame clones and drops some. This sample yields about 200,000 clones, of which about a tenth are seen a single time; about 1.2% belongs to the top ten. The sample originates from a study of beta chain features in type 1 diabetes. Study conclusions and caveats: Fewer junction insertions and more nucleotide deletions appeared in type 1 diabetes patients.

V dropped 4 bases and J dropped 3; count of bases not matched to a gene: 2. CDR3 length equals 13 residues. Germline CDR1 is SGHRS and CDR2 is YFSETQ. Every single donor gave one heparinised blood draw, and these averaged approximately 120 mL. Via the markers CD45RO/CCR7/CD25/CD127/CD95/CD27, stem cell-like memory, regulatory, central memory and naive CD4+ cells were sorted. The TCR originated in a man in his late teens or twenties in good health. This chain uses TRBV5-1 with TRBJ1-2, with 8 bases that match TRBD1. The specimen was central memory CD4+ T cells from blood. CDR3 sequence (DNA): TGCGCCAGCAGCCTACAGGGGGACTATGGCTACACCTTC. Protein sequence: CASSLQGDYGYTF.